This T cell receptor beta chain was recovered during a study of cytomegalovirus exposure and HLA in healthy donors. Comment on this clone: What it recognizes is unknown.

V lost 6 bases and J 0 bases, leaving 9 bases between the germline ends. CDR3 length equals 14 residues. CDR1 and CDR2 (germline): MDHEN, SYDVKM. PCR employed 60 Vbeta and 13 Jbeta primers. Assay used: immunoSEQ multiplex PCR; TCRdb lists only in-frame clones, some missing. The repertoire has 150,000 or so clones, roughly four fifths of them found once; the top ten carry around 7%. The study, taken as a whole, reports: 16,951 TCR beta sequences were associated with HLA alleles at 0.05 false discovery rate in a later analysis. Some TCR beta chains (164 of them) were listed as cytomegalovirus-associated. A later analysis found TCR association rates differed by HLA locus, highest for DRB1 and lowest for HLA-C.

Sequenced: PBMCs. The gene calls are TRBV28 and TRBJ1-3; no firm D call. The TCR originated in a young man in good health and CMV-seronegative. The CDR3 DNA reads TGTGCCAGCAGACCTCCGGGCTCTGGAAACACCATATATTTT. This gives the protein CASRPPGSGNTIYF.